A single T cell receptor beta chain is shown here with its context. The antigen is unknown. Given the absence of the conserved phenylalanine or tryptophan at the CDR3 end, a read error is likely. Because the CDR3's place on the DNA is in doubt, the DNA is left out and the CDR3 is given as listed by TCRdb. The data belong to a study of cytomegalovirus exposure and HLA in healthy donors. Study-level findings and limits: Some highly shared sequence variants likely arose as a pipeline artifact. A later analysis found TCR association rates differed by HLA locus, highest for DRB1 and lowest for HLA-C.

Looked up from germline, CDR1 is SGHNT and CDR2 is YYREEE (reference sequence). The CDR3 has 10 residues if both end residues are counted. The PCR ran on 60 Vbeta and 13 Jbeta primers. Sequencing was performed with immunoSEQ multiplex PCR; in TCRdb, only in-frame clones are kept and a portion is missing. The sample consists of some 160,000 clones, 79% of them appearing once. Material: PBMCs. The gene calls are TRBV5-4 and TRBJ2-4; the table's D call, TRBD1, has no DNA check behind it. This receptor was identified in a woman aged 40 to 50 in good health and CMV-seronegative. The CDR3 protein is CASSFSHKPP.